This TCR beta chain appears in the sequencing data of a study of control samples from healthy donors and cancer patients. CDR3 length: 16 amino acids. Germline CDR1 reads SNHLY; CDR2 reads FYNNEI. J was trimmed by 4 bases and V by 3 bases; bases with no gene match: 10. Profiling relied on immunoSEQ multiplex PCR, and the TCRdb table lists in-frame clones only, not all of them. Among approximately 86,000 clones listed, over 90% were seen once. The origin of this receptor is a woman aged 25-40 years in good health. The sequencing sample was made of blood. This chain links TRBV2 with TRBJ2-5; TRBD1 agrees at 8 bases. For the CDR3, the DNA is TGTGCCAGCAGTGACAGGGGGCGCGAGGTCATAGAGACCCAGTACTTC. Its translation is CASSDRGREVIETQYF.